This T cell receptor (beta chain) originates from a study of blood T cells in healthy people across ages. General study points: The study regarded diversity estimates from one million T cells as underestimates.

Between the trimmed V and J ends, which lost 5 bases and 5 bases, there was a span of 16 bases. The CDR3 runs to 14 residues. The V gene's germline CDR1 is SQVTM and CDR2 ANQGSEA. Turning to this clonotype: The antigen is unknown.

For the second PCR, which ran for about 7 to 11 cycles, a sample-barcoded 5' primer and a J-beta primer mix were used. TCRdb fed the 5' RACE reads into MiXCR, producing one record per CDR3 protein. The repertoire includes around 990,000 distinct CDR3 sequences, around 27% of them detected once, and approximately 0.7% sits in the top ten. Separately, the same data were catalogued under a study of T cells of mothers and their children.

This sequence joins TRBV29-1 and TRBJ2-1, with D perhaps matching TRBD2 (5 bases). Sequencing used blood. This receptor was taken from a girl aged 2-10 years in good health. The CDR3 spells CSVWGDTANNEQFF. CDR3 in DNA: TGCAGCGTTTGGGGAGACACCGCAAACAATGAGCAGTTCTTC.